This TCR beta chain was observed in a study of beta chain features in type 1 diabetes. Across the whole study: Examination spanned fewer than 140,000,000 sorted cells from all samples.

Investigators reverse transcribed all isolated RNA, so they sequenced expressed TCRB transcripts. The table came from immunoSEQ multiplex PCR; TCRdb's copy has only in-frame clones and leaves some out. The sample includes 300,000 to 350,000 clones, less than 9.5% of them seen just once. This clone has only a few counts. What it binds is not known. The germline CDR1 and CDR2 sequences are SGHTA and FQGNSA. The germline V and J ends were trimmed by 1 base and 5 bases, with 11 bases remaining between them. This CDR3 spans 14 amino acids. Study results and caveats: The question left open here concerned HLA type influencing TCRB rearrangement. Relative to healthy donors, patients appeared to have naive, central memory and Treg TCRB repertoires that were more similar. Researchers report that Type 1 diabetes patients had moderately but significantly shorter TCRB CDR3s across all four CD4+ subsets.

The V and J genes are TRBV7-2 and TRBJ2-5; TRBD2 is a possible D gene (5 bases). The material sequenced was central memory CD4+ T cells from blood. This TCR was sampled from a woman younger than 30 in good health. The CDR3 loop is CASSLGYGVETQYF. Here the CDR3 DNA reads TGTGCCAGCAGCTTAGGTTACGGGGTGGAGACCCAGTACTTC.